What follows describes a single TCR beta chain. What it binds is unknown. The data are from a study of T cell responses to AZD1222 COVID-19 vaccine. Regarding the study as a whole: At study baseline, merely roughly 6 AZD1222 recipients were seropositive. Clonal diversity was possibly underestimated; the donors were predominantly white British and more often female.

Data came from immunoSEQ multiplex PCR; TCRdb stores just in-frame clones and leaves some out. The sample lists about 110,000 clones; over 85% were seen once. The V and J ends lost 0 bases and 2 bases respectively, with 9 bases between them. The CDR3 is made up of 16 amino acids. The germline CDR1 and CDR2 sequences are SGDLS and YYNGEE. The rearrangement links TRBV9 to TRBJ1-6; a weak D match, TRBD1 (5 bases). The TCR comes from an adult in good health. Sequenced here: peripheral blood, sampled on day 0 of MenACWY control vaccination. The CDR3 loop reads CASSVAEGPYNSPLHF. In DNA, the CDR3 is TGTGCCAGCAGCGTAGCGGAGGGACCCTATAATTCACCCCTCCACTTT.